Sequencing of this T cell receptor beta chain was carried out in a study of blood T cells in healthy people across ages. The second PCR ran roughly 7 to 12 cycles with a sample-barcoded 5' primer and J-beta primers. TCRdb used MiXCR to reprocess the 5' RACE reads, holding one entry per CDR3 protein. The sample gives about 930,000 distinct CDR3 sequences, roughly 28% of which show up once; about a tenth is in the top ten. V shed 3 bases and J 2 bases; nucleotides not matched to a gene: 4. The CDR3 consists of 15 residues. These records were also assigned to another study, of T cells of mothers and their children.

The sequence derives from a woman aged 40 to 50 in good health. The chain combines TRBV12-3 or TRBV12-4 with TRBJ2-3, with 8 bases matching TRBD2. The sample was blood. The CDR3 reads CASSFSGEYTDTQYF. DNA for the CDR3: TGTGCCAGCAGTTTTAGCGGGGAGTACACAGATACGCAGTATTTT.